The T cell receptor beta chain under discussion was sequenced for a study of cytomegalovirus exposure and HLA in healthy donors. Study-wide findings and caveats: Later analysis suggested links between common viral pathogens and several top significant clusters.

Use of 60 Vbeta and 13 Jbeta primers characterized the PCR. The data were produced by immunoSEQ multiplex PCR, yet TCRdb's version contains in-frame clones alone and is incomplete. Its table records over 65,000 clones. Trimming took 7 bases from V and 5 from J, leaving 20 bases between them. CDR1 and CDR2 from the germline V gene are SSHAT and FNYEAQ (reference sequence). The CDR3 covers 15 residues. On this clone itself: What it recognizes is unknown.

J is TRBJ2-5 and V is TRBV7-7; D not certain. This receptor was obtained from a man in his thirties or forties in good health and CMV-seronegative. Sequencing was carried out using PBMCs. CDR3 loop: CASKRSLAIGETQYF. CDR3 nucleotide sequence: TGTGCCAGCAAGAGATCTTTGGCAATCGGGGAGACCCAGTACTTC.